This note documents a single TCR beta chain sequence. Its antigen is undetermined. This PCR relied on a set of 60 Vbeta primers and 13 Jbeta primers. Clones were sequenced by immunoSEQ multiplex PCR, and TCRdb holds only the in-frame ones, with some missing. Among approximately 150,000 clones listed, approximately 84% were seen once. V was cut by 2 bases and J by 9 bases, with 5 bases left in between. Per germline, CDR1 MGHDK and CDR2 SYGVNS. The CDR3 covers 11 residues. The record originates from a study of cytomegalovirus exposure and HLA in healthy donors. Whole-study context: Most donors, roughly 82% of some 400 genotyped, fell in the Caucasian-associated ancestry cluster. Study results and limitations: Cytomegalovirus association was listed for about 160 TCR beta chains. Common viral pathogens (according to a later analysis) appeared linked to several of the most significant clusters. Most sequenced TCRs were rare (though some public TCRs occurred in many donors).

The source material was PBMCs. This clonotype originated in a man aged 30 to 45 in good health and CMV-seropositive. The rearrangement joins TRBV25-1 to TRBJ2-1; D remains unclear. The CDR3 DNA follows: TGTGCCAGCAGTGAAGGCTCTGAGCAGTTCTTC. Its translation is CASSEGSEQFF.